The 27 T cell receptor beta chains presented below share a single source sample, sequenced in a study of T cell responses to AZD1222 COVID-19 vaccine. This table comes from immunoSEQ multiplex PCR, and its TCRdb copy is limited to in-frame clones, with some not included. Altogether over 150,000 clones are present, around 89% being singletons, with the ten largest covering approximately 6.9%. Sample: peripheral blood, taken on day 0 of AZD1222 vaccination. Source of these receptors: an adult in good health.

The chain uses TRBV18 and TRBJ2-1; no definite D call. Trimming shortened V by 2 bases and J by 7 bases, and 6 bases separated the two germline ends. CDR1 and CDR2 from the germline V gene are KGHSH and LQKENI. This CDR3 contains 12 residues. The CDR3: CASSPVRNEQFF. CDR3 sequence (DNA): TGTGCCAGCTCACCAGTTAGAAATGAGCAGTTCTTC.

This clone was seen more than once but under ten times. V usage is TRBV3-1 (or the pseudogene TRBV3-2) and J usage is TRBJ1-3; TRBD1 agrees at 7 bases. The CDR3 covers 18 residues. Per germline, CDR1 LGHDT and CDR2 YNNKEL (reference sequence). Unmatched junction bases numbered 10, after V lost 1 base and J lost 1 base. CDR3 bases: TGTGCCAGCAGCCAAGTGTTCGGGACAGACAGTTCTGGAAACACCATATATTTT. Amino acids: CASSQVFGTDSSGNTIYF.

J is TRBJ1-6 and V is TRBV10-2, with D possibly being TRBD1 (5 bases). The CDR3 has 15 amino acids. Germline CDR1 and CDR2: WSHSY and SAAADI. The V gene lost 4 bases and the J gene lost 7 bases, with 14 bases spanning the gap. DNA for the CDR3: TGCGCCAGCAGTGCAGCCGGGACGACCAATTCACCCCTCCACTTT. Translating it yields CASSAAGTTNSPLHF.

V and J are TRBV6-5 and TRBJ2-1; tentative D call: TRBD1 (6 bases). V lost 2 bases and J 1 base, leaving 9 bases between the germline ends. The CDR3 is made up of 15 amino acids. Germline CDR1 MNHEY, CDR2 SVGAGI. CDR3 DNA sequence: TGTGCCAGCAGTTACGTTCAGGGGTCCTACAATGAGCAGTTCTTC. The encoded protein is CASSYVQGSYNEQFF.

The chain links TRBV11-2 to TRBJ2-5, with 8 bases aligning to TRBD1. The CDR3 contains 15 residues. After removal of 1 base from V and 9 bases from J, the junction contained 10 bases not matched to a gene. Germline CDR1 SGHAT, CDR2 FQNNGV. The CDR3 sequence: CASSLVPGQGVAQYF. The CDR3 bases are TGTGCCAGCAGCTTAGTCCCCGGACAGGGAGTGGCCCAGTACTTC.

This rearrangement joins TRBV4-3 to TRBJ1-2; D is undetermined. CDR3 length equals 12 residues. Between the trimmed V and J ends, which lost 0 bases and 5 bases, there was a span of 4 bases. The germline V gene has CDR1 LGHNA and CDR2 YSLEER. CDR3 sequence (DNA): TGCGCCAGCAGCCAAGAGGTGTATGGCTACACCTTC. This codes for CASSQEVYGYTF.

The genes are TRBV5-1 and TRBJ1-4; no clear D. Germline-derived CDR1 and CDR2 are SGHRS and YFSETQ. The length of the CDR3 is 14 residues. V shed 0 bases and J shed 1 base, with 4 bases lying between them. The CDR3 here is CASSLGVTNEKLFF. In DNA form, the CDR3 reads TGCGCCAGCAGCTTGGGAGTAACTAATGAAAAACTGTTTTTT.

The CDR3 region has the DNA TGTGCCAGCAGCGCCCGGGGGACTACAGAAGAGACCCAGTACTTC. The encoded protein is CASSARGTTEETQYF. This chain connects TRBV9 to TRBJ2-5; 7 bases are a match to TRBD2. The CDR3 covers 15 residues. After removal of 3 bases from V and 3 bases from J, the junction contained 8 bases not matched to a gene. Germline V CDR1 and CDR2: SGDLS, YYNGEE.

V is TRBV3-1 (or the pseudogene TRBV3-2) and J is TRBJ1-5; 7 positions agree with TRBD1. The CDR3 runs 12 residues. From germline, CDR1 is LGHDT and CDR2 YNNKEL (reference sequence). V was clipped by 3 bases and J by 10 bases; unmatched bases: 3. CDR3 nucleotides: TGTGCCAGCAGCCACGGACAGGTCCCCCAGCATTTT. It codes for CASSHGQVPQHF.

This chain uses TRBV20-1 with TRBJ2-7; D gene uncertain. Between the trimmed V and J ends, which lost 4 bases and 9 bases, there was a span of 10 bases. Germline lookup yields CDR1 DFQATT and CDR2 SNEGSKA (reference sequence). The CDR3 is made up of 10 amino acids. The CDR3 nucleotides read TGCAGTGCTATTAAAACGGGGCAGTACGTC. It encodes CSAIKTGQYV.

The rearrangement links TRBV15 to TRBJ1-4, with a tentative D call TRBD1 (5 bases). V was trimmed by 6 bases and J by 5 bases, leaving 13 bases between them. The CDR3 runs 14 residues. Germline V gene data show CDR1 as LNHNV and CDR2 as YYDKDF (reference sequence). The CDR3 DNA is TGTGCCACCAGGTTAGACAGACCGAATGAAAAACTGTTTTTT. It translates to CATRLDRPNEKLFF.

The chain uses TRBV2 and TRBJ1-5; D not resolved. The CDR3 runs 16 residues. The germline V gene encodes CDR1 SNHLY and CDR2 FYNNEI. The V gene lost 4 bases and the J gene lost 0 bases, with 13 bases spanning the gap. Here the CDR3 DNA reads TGTGCCAGCAGTGTTTCACAGCTAATTAGCAATCAGCCCCAGCATTTT. This sequence encodes CASSVSQLISNQPQHF.

The chain uses TRBV7-9 and TRBJ2-2; no reliable D call. This CDR3 comprises 16 residues. Trimming took 1 base from V and 2 from J, leaving 11 bases between them. The germline CDR1 and CDR2 sequences are SEHNR and FQNEAQ (reference sequence). The CDR3 here is CASSLVPGGNTGELFF. CDR3 bases: TGTGCCAGCAGCTTAGTTCCTGGCGGTAACACCGGGGAGCTGTTTTTT. Drawing the rest from reference TRBV7-9 and TRBJ2-2, the complete variable domain is DTGVSQNPRHKITKRGQNVTFRCDPISEHNRLYWYRQTLGQGPEFLTYFQNEAQLEKSRLLSDRFSAERPKGSFSTLEIQRTEQGDSAMYLCASSLVPGGNTGELFFGEGSRLTVL.

The gene calls are TRBV27 and TRBJ1-6; D is undetermined. V shed 3 bases and J shed 7 bases, with 4 bases lying between them. Looked up from germline, CDR1 is MNHEY and CDR2 is SMNVEV (reference sequence). The CDR3 contains 12 residues. The CDR3 spells CASSLTNSPLHF. DNA of the CDR3: TGTGCCAGCAGTTTGACAAATTCACCCCTCCACTTT.

This chain uses TRBV18 with TRBJ1-6; 10 bases agree with TRBD1. CDR3 size: 18 residues. The germline V gene encodes CDR1 KGHSH and CDR2 LQKENI. V gave up 3 bases and J gave up 8 bases; unmatched junction bases: 13. This CDR3 is CASSPSLLLGTGDSPLHF. DNA for the CDR3: TGTGCCAGCTCACCCTCACTACTGCTCGGGACAGGGGATTCACCCCTCCACTTT.

This sequence joins TRBV12-3 or TRBV12-4 and TRBJ2-7; D possibly uses TRBD1 or TRBD2 (6 bases each). This CDR3 comprises 13 residues. V was trimmed by 3 bases and J by 6 bases, leaving 12 bases between them. CDR3 region: CASSFKGGLEQYF. The CDR3 coding sequence is TGTGCCAGCAGTTTTAAGGGGGGACTCGAGCAGTACTTC.

J is TRBJ1-4 and V is TRBV6-5; TRBD1 is a possible D gene (5 bases). Germline lookup yields CDR1 MNHEY and CDR2 SVGAGI. This CDR3 is built from 15 residues. The V end was cut by 6 bases, the J end by 7 bases, with 18 bases between. The CDR3 spells CASSKGRKASEKLFF. DNA for the CDR3: TGTGCCAGCAGCAAGGGGAGAAAAGCTAGTGAAAAACTGTTTTTT.

This clone occurred a few times. The V and J genes are TRBV5-1 and TRBJ1-2, with TRBD1 identical over 8 bases. CDR1 is SGHRS, CDR2 YFSETQ, per germline. The trim removed 0 bases at V and 7 bases at J, leaving 2 bases unmatched. This CDR3 is built from 13 residues. The CDR3, as DNA: TGCGCCAGCAGCTTGGGGACAGGGTTTGGCTACACCTTC. Residues: CASSLGTGFGYTF.

This chain uses TRBV7-8 with TRBJ2-2; D might be TRBD1 or TRBD2, each matching 6 bases. There are 16 residues in the CDR3. Germline CDR1 and CDR2: SGHVS and FQNEAQ. V lost 2 bases and J 3 bases, leaving 13 bases between the germline ends. The CDR3 sequence is CASSLRGVLDTGELFF. In nucleotides, the CDR3 is TGTGCCAGCAGCTTAAGGGGGGTCCTGGACACCGGGGAGCTGTTTTTT.

The gene calls are TRBV7-9 and TRBJ2-7; D could derive from TRBD1 or TRBD2 (5 bases each). The CDR3 contains 16 residues. Between the trimmed V and J ends, which lost 3 bases and 3 bases, there was a span of 18 bases. Per the germline V gene, CDR1 is SEHNR and CDR2 is FQNEAQ (reference sequence). CDR3 in DNA: TGTGCCAGCAGCTTGGGGGAAGGGGCAGGGAGCTACGAGCAGTACTTC. Protein sequence: CASSLGEGAGSYEQYF.

J is TRBJ1-2 and V is TRBV25-1; D possibly corresponds to TRBD1 (6 bases). Trimming pared 3 bases from V and 4 bases from J, leaving 9 bases between. The CDR3 extends over 13 amino acids. Germline CDR1 reads MGHDK; CDR2 reads SYGVNS. The CDR3, as DNA: TGTGCCAGCAGTGAGCAGGGGAGCTATGGCTACACCTTC. It codes for CASSEQGSYGYTF.

V usage is TRBV6-5 and J usage is TRBJ1-2; 10 bases are a match to TRBD1. With 6 bases clipped from V and 4 bases from J, the junction kept 5 bases outside the gene matches. This CDR3 is built from 14 residues. The germline V gene encodes CDR1 MNHEY and CDR2 SVGAGI. The CDR3 nucleotides read TGTGCCAGCAGGACAGGGGGCATAGGCTATGGCTACACCTTC. Amino acid sequence: CASRTGGIGYGYTF.

This clone was seen many times. The rearrangement uses TRBV18 and TRBJ2-7; D may be TRBD1 (5 bases). V was shortened by 3 bases and J by 3 bases, with 12 bases between the two germline ends. The CDR3 is 14 amino acids. Per the germline V gene, CDR1 is KGHSH and CDR2 is LQKENI. The CDR3 coding sequence is TGTGCCAGCTCACCCCCGACAGCGAGCTACGAGCAGTACTTC. Translation: CASSPPTASYEQYF.

This chain links TRBV2 with TRBJ1-4; D call uncertain. Trimming took 6 bases from V and 5 from J, leaving 4 bases between them. CDR1 SNHLY and CDR2 FYNNEI come from the germline V gene. The CDR3 runs to 11 residues. The CDR3 DNA sequence: TGTGCCAGCAGAAACAATGAAAAACTGTTTTTT. It yields the protein CASRNNEKLFF.

The chain has TRBV6-2 or TRBV6-3 and TRBJ2-7, with no clear D. V lost 2 bases, J lost 0 bases, and 8 bases lay in between. The V gene's germline CDR1 is MNHEY and CDR2 SVGEGT. The CDR3 consists of 14 residues. CDR3 region: CASSYSQSSYEQYF. For the CDR3, the DNA is TGTGCCAGCAGTTACAGCCAGAGCTCCTACGAGCAGTACTTC.

The chain uses TRBV27 and TRBJ1-2; D ambiguous. This CDR3 has 13 residues. Germline V CDR1 and CDR2: MNHEY, SMNVEV (reference sequence). Trimming pared 10 bases from V and 7 bases from J, leaving 19 bases between. CDR3 coding DNA: TGTGCCACCCACCTCGGGGAACTGTGTGGCTACACCTTC. It codes for CATHLGELCGYTF.

The V call is TRBV5-5, the J call TRBJ2-5, with TRBD1 as a possible D gene (5 bases). Deletions cut 4 bases from V and 4 bases from J, with 11 bases between. This CDR3 contains 13 residues. Germline V gives CDR1 SGHKS, CDR2 YYEKEE (reference sequence). Here the CDR3 DNA reads TGTGCCAGCAGCACAGGCAGCTTAGAGACCCAGTACTTC. Translation: CASSTGSLETQYF.